This T cell receptor (beta chain) emerged from a study of identical twins. Notes on the study in general: Conclusions relied on cross-sectional statistical analysis, not following the same donors.

This clonotype was seen a few times. Its cognate antigen is unknown. One entry per CDR3 protein, called by TCRdb with MiXCR from the 5' RACE reads. The repertoire has roughly 230,000 distinct CDR3 sequences, about 8.5% of them found once; the top ten carry around 3%. V dropped 2 bases and J dropped 2 bases, with 7 bases sitting between them. The germline gives CDR1 SGHNT, CDR2 YYREEE (reference sequence). The CDR3 totals 13 residues. These data also featured in a second study, about yellow fever vaccine responses in identical twins.

The material sequenced was CD8+ T cells sorted from blood. The sequence came from a woman between 18 and 29 years old in good health. The V gene is TRBV5-4, the J gene TRBJ1-1; D is ambiguous. This CDR3 reads CASSFPTNTEAFF. DNA for the CDR3: TGTGCCAGCAGCTTCCCGACTAACACTGAAGCTTTCTTT.